This passage covers 27 T cell receptor beta chains from one sample sequenced in a study of radiotherapy plus CTLA-4 blockade in lung cancer. The method was immunoSEQ multiplex PCR; TCRdb's version includes in-frame clones alone and lacks a portion of them. The table lists roughly 100,000 clones, 82% of them singletons. Sequencing used peripheral blood, obtained from a patient treated with radiotherapy plus ipilimumab. The source of these receptors is a human donor with non-small cell lung cancer who had a partial response to radiotherapy plus ipilimumab.

The genes are TRBV4-2 and TRBJ2-3; 11 positions agree with TRBD2. The V and J ends lost 6 bases and 2 bases, in that order; junction bases with no gene match: 7. The CDR3 consists of 16 residues. CDR1 is LGHNA and CDR2 is YNFKEQ in the germline V gene. CDR3 protein: CASSPRLAGNTDTQYF. The CDR3 region has the DNA TGTGCCAGCAGTCCCCGACTAGCGGGAAACACAGATACGCAGTATTTT.

The rearrangement links TRBV15 to TRBJ2-3, with D hard to call. There are 12 residues in the CDR3. From germline, CDR1 is LNHNV and CDR2 YYDKDF (reference sequence). Deletions cut 3 bases from V and 1 base from J, with 2 bases between. CDR3 bases: TGTGCCACCAGCAGCGGCACAGATACGCAGTATTTT. This translates into CATSSGTDTQYF.

This clone was counted a single time. This sequence joins TRBV18 and TRBJ2-7, with 7 nucleotides matching TRBD1. The CDR3 length is 16 residues. In germline, CDR1 is KGHSH, CDR2 LQKENI. The V and J ends lost 3 bases and 2 bases, in that order; junction bases with no gene match: 10. The CDR3 here is CASSPPDRVRPYEQYF. The CDR3 bases are TGTGCCAGCTCACCCCCCGACAGGGTAAGGCCCTACGAGCAGTACTTC.

V is TRBV28 and J is TRBJ1-6, with 8 positions matching TRBD1. With V trimmed by 5 bases and J by 7 bases, 7 bases remained unmatched. Looked up from germline, CDR1 is MDHEN and CDR2 is SYDVKM. This CDR3 comprises 15 residues. The CDR3 is CASSPGQGVNSPLHF. CDR3 coding DNA: TGTGCCAGCAGTCCTGGACAGGGAGTGAATTCACCCCTCCACTTT.

This clone occurred once. The genes are TRBV7-3 and TRBJ2-3; 7 positions agree with TRBD1. V shed 5 bases and J 1 base; nucleotides not matched to a gene: 6. Per the germline V gene, CDR1 is SGHTA and CDR2 is FQGTGA. CDR3 length equals 15 residues. CDR3 sequence: CASSPLGTGTDTQYF. In DNA, the CDR3 is TGTGCCAGCAGCCCGCTGGGGACAGGCACAGATACGCAGTATTTT.

The CDR3 bases are TGTGCCAGCAGGCTAAACTGGGGCCTAGCGGTTACAGATACGCAGTATTTT. As protein: CASRLNWGLAVTDTQYF. This chain joins TRBV27 and TRBJ2-3; 7 nucleotides match TRBD2. This CDR3 region has 17 residues. The germline CDR1 and CDR2 sequences are MNHEY and SMNVEV (reference sequence). With 6 bases clipped from V and 3 bases from J, the junction kept 15 bases outside the gene matches.

The chain links TRBV6-5 to TRBJ1-3; unclear D gene. The CDR3 runs to 14 residues. Germline assignment: CDR1 MNHEY and CDR2 SVGAGI. V was clipped by 9 bases and J by 0 bases, with 12 bases between them. The CDR3 bases are TGTGCCAGTTTCGGCGGGAGCTCTGGAAACACCATATATTTT. It translates to CASFGGSSGNTIYF.

This clone appeared a few times. The chain combines TRBV4-1 with TRBJ2-7; 9 positions match TRBD2. V lost 1 base to trimming and J lost 2 bases; unmatched junction nucleotides: 6. CDR1 is MGHRA, CDR2 YSYEKL, per germline. The CDR3 is 16 residues long. The DNA of the CDR3 is TGCGCCAGCAGCCAAGTCCCGCGGGAGGGCACCTACGAGCAGTACTTC. Protein: CASSQVPREGTYEQYF.

This clone appeared once. V usage is TRBV11-2 and J usage is TRBJ2-3; D remains ambiguous. V dropped 4 bases and J dropped 6 bases, with 17 bases sitting between them. The germline V gene has CDR1 SGHAT and CDR2 FQNNGV. The CDR3 runs 15 residues. The CDR3 sequence is CASSSLMVEPDTQYF. The DNA of the CDR3 is TGTGCCAGCAGCTCCTTGATGGTCGAGCCGGATACGCAGTATTTT.

The chain has TRBV19 and TRBJ1-1; tentative D call: TRBD1 (6 bases). The germline gives CDR1 LNHDA, CDR2 SQIVND (reference sequence). V lost 5 bases to trimming and J lost 6 bases, with 16 bases between them. The CDR3 sequence is 14 residues long. CDR3 amino acids: CASSVGTFEAEAFF. DNA of the CDR3: TGTGCCAGTAGTGTCGGGACATTTGAAGCTGAAGCTTTCTTT.

The chain links TRBV7-2 to TRBJ2-1, with TRBD2 as a possible D gene (5 bases). The V end was cut by 3 bases, the J end by 7 bases, with 10 bases between. The CDR3 is made up of 13 amino acids. Germline CDR1 and CDR2: SGHTA and FQGNSA. The CDR3 sequence: CASSFGRRNEQFF. In nucleotides, the CDR3 is TGTGCCAGCAGCTTCGGTCGGAGGAATGAGCAGTTCTTC.

The V and J genes are TRBV5-1 and TRBJ2-1, with 9 nucleotides matching TRBD1. V shed 1 base and J 9 bases; nucleotides not matched to a gene: 8. Germline V gives CDR1 SGHRS, CDR2 YFSETQ. The CDR3 loop spans 15 amino acids. CDR3 residues: CASSLSSGQGSEQFF. The CDR3 nucleotides read TGCGCCAGCAGCTTGTCTTCGGGACAGGGATCTGAGCAGTTCTTC. Variable domain in full (rest from reference TRBV5-1 and TRBJ2-1): KAGVTQTPRYLIKTRGQQVTLSCSPISGHRSVSWYQQTPGQGLQFLFEYFSETQRNKGNFPGRFSGRQFSNSRSEMNVSTLELGDSALYLCASSLSSGQGSEQFFGPGTRLTVL.

V is TRBV6-4 and J is TRBJ2-2, with D unresolved. Per germline, CDR1 MRHNA and CDR2 SNTAGT. The CDR3 runs to 15 residues. V lost 2 bases and J 7 bases, leaving 14 bases between the germline ends. The CDR3 here is CASSDPTVAVGELFF. The CDR3 nucleotides are TGTGCCAGCAGTGACCCCACGGTGGCGGTCGGGGAGCTGTTTTTT.

This chain joins TRBV29-1 and TRBJ1-2; perhaps TRBD1 as D (6 bases). V dropped 7 bases and J dropped 0 bases, with 12 bases sitting between them. Germline V gene data show CDR1 as SQVTM and CDR2 as ANQGSEA. The CDR3 contains 13 residues. This CDR3 is CSAEQGTNYGYTF. CDR3 nucleotide sequence: TGCAGCGCAGAACAGGGAACTAACTATGGCTACACCTTC.

The CDR3 DNA is TGTGCCAGCAGTTCAAGCGGGAGGGCGTGGAATGAGCAGTTCTTC. Encoded protein: CASSSSGRAWNEQFF. The rearrangement links TRBV6-1 to TRBJ2-1, with 10 bases matching TRBD2. V shed 5 bases and J 7 bases; nucleotides not matched to a gene: 8. Per the germline V gene, CDR1 is MNHNS and CDR2 is SASEGT. There are 15 residues in the CDR3.

This clone was seen more than once but under ten times. The chain joins TRBV7-9 to TRBJ2-1; TRBD1 agrees at 9 bases. Germline CDR1 reads SEHNR; CDR2 reads FQNEAQ (reference sequence). This CDR3 is built from 15 residues. V was clipped by 6 bases and J by 7 bases; unmatched bases: 10. CDR3 coding DNA: TGTGCCAGCAGGAAAGACAGGGGGGAATGGAATGAGCAGTTCTTC. Translation: CASRKDRGEWNEQFF.

This rearrangement joins TRBV9 to TRBJ2-5, with TRBD1 identical over 8 bases. CDR3 length: 16 residues. The V segment lost 4 bases and the J segment 4 bases; nucleotides outside the gene matches: 12. The germline V gene encodes CDR1 SGDLS and CDR2 YYNGEE. The CDR3 loop reads CASSPRSQGAGETQYF. The DNA for the CDR3 is TGTGCCAGCAGCCCACGTTCCCAGGGGGCAGGAGAGACCCAGTACTTC.

On this clone: Other DNA variants within this sample encode the same CDR3. J is TRBJ1-5 and V is TRBV28; D perhaps matches TRBD1 (6 bases). Germline values: CDR1 MDHEN, CDR2 SYDVKM. V was shortened by 4 bases and J by 0 bases, with 13 bases between the two germline ends. CDR3 length: 16 amino acids. CDR3 nucleotide sequence: TGTGCCAGCAGTTCCCACAGGGAGTATAGCAATCAGCCCCAGCATTTT. This gives the protein CASSSHREYSNQPQHF.

The chain uses TRBV27 and TRBJ2-7; D is undetermined. V gave up 3 bases and J gave up 12 bases, with 21 bases separating them. The CDR3 sequence is 14 residues long. Germline-derived CDR1 and CDR2 are MNHEY and SMNVEV (reference sequence). The CDR3 coding sequence is TGTGCCAGCAGTTTCCAGAGACTGTCTGGGTTGTTGTACTTC. It encodes CASSFQRLSGLLYF.

The chain joins TRBV6-1 to TRBJ2-1; TRBD2 agrees at 8 bases. Germline loops: CDR1 MNHNS, CDR2 SASEGT. V lost 6 bases to trimming and J lost 14 bases; unmatched junction nucleotides: 18. The CDR3 consists of 15 residues. CDR3 bases: TGTGCCAGCAGCCAAGGCAGTCATAGGAGCGGGAGCGAGTTCTTC. It encodes CASSQGSHRSGSEFF.

The CDR3 DNA sequence: TGTGCCAGCAGCTTAGCGACGGGGGGGCATTATGGCTACACCTTC. Translation gives CASSLATGGHYGYTF. V and J are TRBV7-9 and TRBJ1-2; D may be TRBD1 (6 bases). Germline V CDR1 and CDR2: SEHNR, FQNEAQ (reference sequence). The CDR3 is made up of 15 amino acids. Trimming took off 0 bases at V and 5 bases at J, with 13 bases between the two ends.

V and J are TRBV19 and TRBJ1-1, with D possibly matching TRBD1 (6 bases). V lost 5 bases and J 4 bases, leaving 17 bases between the germline ends. This CDR3 spans 15 amino acids. CDR1 LNHDA and CDR2 SQIVND come from the germline V gene (reference sequence). The chain's CDR3 is CASSPRGGDGTEAFF. DNA of the CDR3: TGTGCCAGTAGTCCCCGAGGGGGGGACGGCACTGAAGCTTTCTTT. The full variable domain, with the rest looked up from reference TRBV19 and TRBJ1-1, is DGGITQSPKYLFRKEGQNVTLSCEQNLNHDAMYWYRQDPGQGLRLIYYSQIVNDFQKGDIAEGYSVSREKKESFPLTVTSAQKNPTAFYLCASSPRGGDGTEAFFGQGTRLTVV.

V usage is TRBV18 and J usage is TRBJ1-1; no firm D call. Germline lookup yields CDR1 KGHSH and CDR2 LQKENI. The CDR3 length is 13 residues. Trimming left V 3 bases short and J 4 bases short, with 9 bases between. The CDR3 here is CASSPGRLTEAFF. For the CDR3, the DNA is TGTGCCAGCTCACCGGGGAGGCTCACTGAAGCTTTCTTT.

J is TRBJ1-2 and V is TRBV9, with 8 bases lining up with TRBD1. This CDR3 contains 15 residues. The V segment lost 4 bases and the J segment 4 bases; nucleotides outside the gene matches: 9. The germline CDR1 and CDR2 sequences are SGDLS and YYNGEE. Written as DNA, the CDR3 is TGTGCCAGCAGCTACCGTGACAGGGGAACCTATGGCTACACCTTC. Protein: CASSYRDRGTYGYTF.

The count of this clone is one. The gene calls are TRBV5-1 and TRBJ2-7; 9 nucleotides align to TRBD1. The CDR3 spans 16 residues. Trimming cost V 0 bases and J 1 base; bases outside gene matches: 5. CDR1 is SGHRS and CDR2 is YFSETQ in the germline V gene. The CDR3: CASSLAGQGFSYEQYF. CDR3 coding DNA: TGCGCCAGCAGCTTGGCGGGACAGGGTTTTTCCTACGAGCAGTACTTC.

This clone was counted between two and nine times. J is TRBJ1-5 and V is TRBV28; 7 bases are shared with TRBD1. Trimming at V came to 11 bases and at J to 6 bases, leaving 7 bases not matched to a gene. Germline-derived CDR1 and CDR2 are MDHEN and SYDVKM. This CDR3 is 12 amino acids long. The CDR3 sequence: CAVSTGSQPQHF. In DNA form, the CDR3 reads TGTGCCGTCTCGACAGGGAGTCAGCCCCAGCATTTT. Full variable domain (rest looked up from reference TRBV28 and TRBJ1-5): DVKVTQSSRYLVKRTGEKVFLECVQDMDHENMFWYRQDPGLGLRLIYFSYDVKMKEKGDIPEGYSVSREKKERFSLILESASTNQTSMYLCAVSTGSQPQHFGDGTRLSIL.

The chain joins TRBV7-2 to TRBJ2-3; TRBD2 might be the D (5 bases). Germline-derived CDR1 and CDR2 are SGHTA and FQGNSA. Trimming took 5 bases from V and 0 from J, leaving 15 bases between them. The length of the CDR3 is 16 residues. CDR3 residues: CASSTRVAPSTDTQYF. CDR3 nucleotides: TGTGCCAGCAGCACTAGAGTCGCGCCTAGCACAGATACGCAGTATTTT.